A selection of T cell receptor beta chains follows, all from one sample in a study of shared clonotypes between healthy human individuals. The data were produced by immunoSEQ multiplex PCR, yet TCRdb's version contains in-frame clones alone and is incomplete. The data show about 2.3 million clones, with 80% to 95% seen just once and about 0.37% held by the top ten. Sequencing was performed on naive CD4+ T cells from PBMCs. Every receptor here comes from a man in his late teens or twenties in good health. Some clones in this sample may be carry-over from other donors' samples. CDR3s include the opening cysteine and the closing phenylalanine or tryptophan. The order of the fields is V gene, clone size, D gene, J gene, CDR3 protein, CDR3 DNA. A D gene is named only where the DNA matches it firmly. Size tells how often a clone was seen (once, few, many) or the class of an expanded clone, and some rows leave it out.

>TRBV18|.|.|TRBJ2-7
CASSPPVGTYEQYF
TGTGCCAGCTCACCGCCAGTCGGAACCTACGAGCAGTACTTC
>TRBV21-1|.|.|TRBJ2-2
CASSKLLTGLGTGELFF
TGTGCCAGCAGCAAACTTCTTACGGGTCTTGGCACCGGGGAGCTGTTTTTT
>TRBV4-1|.|.|TRBJ2-7
CASSLPGGSLYEQYF
TGCGCCAGCAGCCTGCCCGGGGGTTCTCTCTACGAGCAGTACTTC
>TRBV18|.|TRBD1|TRBJ2-2
CASSPSGTGGTGELFF
TGTGCCAGCTCACCATCTGGGACAGGGGGCACCGGGGAGCTGTTTTTT
>TRBV30|.|.|TRBJ2-7
CAYPTSLSSYEQYF
TGTGCCTATCCGACTAGTCTCAGCTCCTACGAGCAGTACTTC
>TRBV28|.|TRBD1|TRBJ2-7
CASSSGGQGGEEQYF
TGTGCCAGCAGTTCAGGGGGACAGGGAGGAGAGGAGCAGTACTTC
>TRBV19|.|TRBD1|TRBJ2-3
CASSTGTGVVDTQYF
TGTGCCAGTAGTACTGGGACAGGGGTGGTGGATACGCAGTATTTT
>TRBV19|.|.|TRBJ1-5
CASTSQWDQPQHF
TGTGCCAGTACGTCCCAATGGGATCAGCCCCAGCATTTT
>TRBV10-3|few|.|TRBJ1-5
CAISEWGSNQPQHF
TGTGCCATCAGTGAGTGGGGAAGTAATCAGCCCCAGCATTTT
>TRBV4-1|.|.|TRBJ1-5
CASSQDLSGARGQPQHF
TGCGCCAGCAGCCAAGATTTATCGGGGGCGCGGGGTCAGCCCCAGCATTTT
>TRBV27|.|.|TRBJ1-1
CASSLDRKAFF
TGTGCCAGCAGTTTAGACAGGAAAGCTTTCTTT
>TRBV11-1|.|.|TRBJ2-7
CASSLKRVDAYEQYF
TGTGCCAGCAGCTTAAAAAGGGTTGACGCCTACGAGCAGTACTTC
>TRBV5-1|.|TRBD2|TRBJ2-1
CASSDTSGSHEQFF
TGCGCCAGCAGCGACACTAGCGGGAGCCATGAGCAGTTCTTC
>TRBV10-3|once|TRBD1|TRBJ1-5
CAISDRVRDQPQHF
TGTGCCATCAGCGACAGGGTAAGGGATCAGCCCCAGCATTTT
>TRBV15|.|TRBD2|TRBJ2-5
CATSRGPGTNFRKTQYF
TGTGCCACCAGCAGAGGCCCCGGGACTAACTTCCGCAAGACCCAGTACTTC
>TRBV2|few|.|TRBJ1-1
CASSEDRNTEAFF
TGTGCCAGCAGTGAAGACAGGAACACTGAAGCTTTCTTT
>TRBV4-2|few|.|TRBJ2-2
CASSQDGGTGELFF
TGTGCCAGCAGCCAAGACGGAGGAACCGGGGAGCTGTTTTTT
>TRBV11-3|.|TRBD2|TRBJ2-5
CASSLGLAGTQETQYF
TGTGCCAGCAGCTTGGGACTAGCGGGAACCCAAGAGACCCAGTACTTC
>TRBV19|.|.|TRBJ1-2
CASSIPGLNYGYTF
TGTGCCAGTAGTATCCCGGGGCTTAACTATGGCTACACCTTC
>TRBV7-9|.|.|TRBJ2-7
CASSLGISYEQYF
TGTGCCAGCAGCTTAGGGATCTCCTACGAGCAGTACTTC
>TRBV5-1|.|TRBD1|TRBJ1-1
CASSFSDRGGTEAFF
TGCGCCAGCAGCTTCTCAGACAGGGGAGGTACTGAAGCTTTCTTT
>TRBV28|once|TRBD1|TRBJ1-5
CASRGQGGQPQHF
TGTGCCAGCAGAGGACAGGGAGGACAGCCCCAGCATTTT
>TRBV7-3|.|.|TRBJ2-1
CASSSWQASSRNEQFF
TGTGCCAGCAGCTCGTGGCAAGCTTCGTCCCGTAATGAGCAGTTCTTC
>TRBV6-6|.|.|TRBJ1-3
CASSPLTTSGNTIYF
TGTGCCAGCAGTCCCCTGACCACGTCTGGAAACACCATATATTTT
>TRBV10-3|.|.|TRBJ1-1
CAISERADTEAFF
TGTGCCATCAGTGAGAGGGCAGACACTGAAGCTTTCTTT
>TRBV7-3|.|.|TRBJ1-1
CASSSIPNTEAFF
TGTGCCAGCAGCTCTATACCGAACACTGAAGCTTTCTTT
>TRBV2|.|TRBD2|TRBJ2-1
CASRRSGSYNEQFF
TGTGCCAGCAGGCGTAGCGGGTCCTACAATGAGCAGTTCTTC
>TRBV11-2|.|.|TRBJ2-7
CASSHSGRYDEQYF
TGTGCCAGCAGTCATAGCGGCAGGTACGACGAGCAGTACTTC
>TRBV9|.|TRBD2|TRBJ2-1
CASSVLQREGNEQFF
TGTGCCAGCAGCGTTTTGCAGCGGGAGGGAAATGAGCAGTTCTTC
>TRBV19|.|.|TRBJ2-4
CASSRDGAKNIQYF
TGTGCCAGTAGCCGCGACGGAGCCAAAAACATTCAGTACTTC
>TRBV5-1|.|TRBD1|TRBJ1-1
CASSYRDRGEAFF
TGCGCCAGCAGCTACCGGGACAGGGGAGAAGCTTTCTTT
>TRBV2|.|.|TRBJ2-7
CASSPTGYEQYF
TGTGCCAGCAGTCCTACAGGCTACGAGCAGTACTTC
>TRBV7-2|.|TRBD2|TRBJ2-2
CASSLGGLAFNTGELFF
TGTGCCAGCAGCTTAGGAGGACTAGCCTTCAACACCGGGGAGCTGTTTTTT
>TRBV5-4|few|.|TRBJ1-1
CASSRGVGPDTEAFF
TGTGCCAGCAGCAGGGGGGTCGGGCCAGACACTGAAGCTTTCTTT
>TRBV20-1|few|TRBD1|TRBJ1-1
CSAPDRAEAFF
TGCAGTGCTCCCGACAGGGCAGAAGCTTTCTTT
>TRBV4-3|.|.|TRBJ1-2
CASSQPGRSHGYTF
TGCGCCAGCAGCCAACCGGGACGTTCGCACGGCTACACCTTC
>TRBV7-2|.|.|TRBJ2-1
CASSFESARHYNEQFF
TGTGCCAGCAGTTTCGAAAGCGCGCGCCATTACAATGAGCAGTTCTTC
>TRBV6-1|.|.|TRBJ2-6
CASSPQLSGANVLTF
TGTGCCAGCAGCCCCCAACTCTCTGGGGCCAACGTCCTGACTTTC
>TRBV11-2|.|TRBD2|TRBJ2-7
CASSLGTSGVSYEQYF
TGTGCCAGCAGCTTAGGGACTAGCGGGGTCTCCTACGAGCAGTACTTC
>TRBV19|.|TRBD1|TRBJ1-4
CASSNTGATNEKLFF
TGTGCCAGTAGTAACACAGGGGCAACTAATGAAAAACTGTTTTTT
>TRBV4-1|once|TRBD2|TRBJ2-1
CASSQLGLAGDNEQFF
TGCGCCAGCAGCCAACTGGGACTAGCGGGAGACAATGAGCAGTTCTTC
>TRBV10-3|.|.|TRBJ2-7
CAISESRFYEQYF
TGTGCCATCAGTGAGTCGAGGTTTTACGAGCAGTACTTC